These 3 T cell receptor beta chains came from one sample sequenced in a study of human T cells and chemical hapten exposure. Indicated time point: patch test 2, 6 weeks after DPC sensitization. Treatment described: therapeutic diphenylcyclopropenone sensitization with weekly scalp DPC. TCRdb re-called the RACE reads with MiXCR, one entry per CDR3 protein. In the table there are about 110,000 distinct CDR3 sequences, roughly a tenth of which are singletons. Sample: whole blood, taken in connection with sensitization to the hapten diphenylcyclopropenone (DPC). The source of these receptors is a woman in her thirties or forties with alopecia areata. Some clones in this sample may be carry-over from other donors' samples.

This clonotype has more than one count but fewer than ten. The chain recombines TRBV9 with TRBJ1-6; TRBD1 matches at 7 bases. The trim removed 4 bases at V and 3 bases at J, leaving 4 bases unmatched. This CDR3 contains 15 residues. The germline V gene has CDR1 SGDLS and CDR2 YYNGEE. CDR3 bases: TGTGCCAGCAGCCCAAGGACAGGCTATAATTCACCCCTCCACTTT. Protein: CASSPRTGYNSPLHF.

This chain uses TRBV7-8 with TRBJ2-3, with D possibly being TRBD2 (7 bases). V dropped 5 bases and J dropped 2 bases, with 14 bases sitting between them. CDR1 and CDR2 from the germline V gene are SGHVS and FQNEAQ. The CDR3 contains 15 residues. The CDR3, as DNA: TGTGCCAGCAGCCTAAGCCGGGGGGCCACAGATACGCAGTATTTT. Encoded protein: CASSLSRGATDTQYF.

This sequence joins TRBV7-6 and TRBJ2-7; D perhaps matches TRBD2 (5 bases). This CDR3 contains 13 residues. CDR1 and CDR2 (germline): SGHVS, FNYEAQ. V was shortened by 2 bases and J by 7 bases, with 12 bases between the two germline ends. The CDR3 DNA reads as TGTGCCAGCAGCTTATCGGCTGAGGGAGAGCAGTACTTC. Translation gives CASSLSAEGEQYF.